This T cell receptor beta chain was sequenced in a study of identical twins. A remark on this clonotype: The antigen remains unidentified.

The donor group consisted entirely of healthy Caucasians. Template switching (which added a universal primer site) was used, and cDNA carried unique molecular identifiers. TCRdb reanalysed the 5' RACE reads using MiXCR and keeps one entry per CDR3 protein. The profile shows roughly 250,000 distinct CDR3 sequences, roughly 13% of them singletons. The study, taken as a whole, reports: Whereas memory repertoires showed no such difference, abundant cord blood beta clonotypes carried fewer insertions. When twins shared out-of-frame alpha sequences, those sequences had excess low generation probability.

V was trimmed by 0 bases and J by 7 bases, leaving 8 bases between them. The CDR3 spans 12 residues. Germline CDR1 SGDLS, CDR2 YYNGEE. This TCR was sampled from a woman under 30 in good health. The sample was memory (CD45RO+) T cells sorted from blood. V usage is TRBV9 and J usage is TRBJ2-7; D is uncertain. The DNA of the CDR3 is TGTGCCAGCAGCGTAGATAGCAGGGAGCAGTACTTC. Translated, it gives CASSVDSREQYF.